These 5 T cell receptor beta chains came from one sample sequenced in a study of T cell responses to AZD1222 COVID-19 vaccine. Some clones are missing from TCRdb's copy, which holds only in-frame ones; the method was immunoSEQ multiplex PCR. Counted here are around 110,000 clones, around nine tenths occurring once; the ten biggest clones make up less than 25%. The material sequenced was peripheral blood, taken on day 0 of AZD1222 vaccination. These receptors were collected from an adult in good health.

The J gene is TRBJ2-3, the V gene TRBV30; a weak D match, TRBD2 (6 bases). Germline CDR1 and CDR2: GTSNPN and SVGIG (reference sequence). The CDR3 is made up of 13 amino acids. V lost 7 bases and J 6 bases, leaving 17 bases between the germline ends. CDR3 DNA sequence: TGTGCCTTTGGCGGGGAGGCTAAGGATACGCAGTATTTT. It yields the protein CAFGGEAKDTQYF.

V is TRBV2 and J is TRBJ1-4; D unresolved. V gave up 6 bases and J gave up 16 bases, with 15 bases separating them. The V gene's germline CDR1 is SNHLY and CDR2 FYNNEI. The CDR3 length is 11 residues. CDR3 sequence reads: CASSPARDRFF. CDR3 DNA: TGTGCCAGCAGCCCCGCTAGGGATCGGTTTTTT.

The J gene is TRBJ2-2, the V gene TRBV5-4; D remains ambiguous. This CDR3 contains 12 residues. V lost 4 bases and J 6 bases, leaving 7 bases between the germline ends. Germline loops: CDR1 SGHNT, CDR2 YYREEE (reference sequence). CDR3 region: CASSPEAGELFF. DNA of the CDR3: TGTGCCAGCAGCCCCGAGGCCGGGGAGCTGTTTTTT.

A single count supports this clone. The CDR3 DNA sequence: TGTGCCAGCAACTCTGGGGGTGACGAGCCCCAGCATTTT. Translated, it gives CASNSGGDEPQHF. This chain connects TRBV7-9 to TRBJ1-5, with D perhaps matching TRBD1 (5 bases). This CDR3 region has 13 residues. Trimming removed 7 bases from V and 8 bases from J, with 15 bases in between. The V gene's germline CDR1 is SEHNR and CDR2 FQNEAQ (reference sequence).

This chain connects TRBV13 to TRBJ2-3, with 10 bases fitting TRBD2. Germline V lookup: CDR1 PRHDT, CDR2 FYEKMQ (reference sequence). This CDR3 is built from 15 residues. The ends lost 5 bases at V and 4 bases at J; junction bases unmatched: 6. In DNA form, the CDR3 reads TGTGCCAGCAGCCTTCTAGGGACTAGCGCAGATACGCAGTATTTT. Its translation is CASSLLGTSADTQYF.